This TCR beta chain was observed in a study of blood T cell repertoires in COVID-19. Overall study context: T cells, B-cell-depleted T cells, or PBMCs provided the cDNA or gDNA that served as material.

This CDR3 is built from 16 residues. Losses at the gene ends were 4 bases for V and 5 bases for J; bases not matched to a gene: 9. Germline CDR1 LNHNV, CDR2 YYDKDF (reference sequence). Profiled with immunoSEQ multiplex PCR; TCRdb holds only in-frame clones, not every one. The sample shows 150,000 to 200,000 clones, roughly nine tenths of them seen only once. The genes are TRBV15 and TRBJ2-3; 10 bases are a match to TRBD1. This sequence was found in a man in his sixties with active or convalescent COVID-19. The specimen sequenced was peripheral blood. The CDR3 nucleotides read TGTGCCACCAGCACCGTGACAGGGGGCGGCGGAGATACGCAGTATTTT. This sequence encodes CATSTVTGGGGDTQYF.